Listed below are T cell receptor beta chains from one sample, sequenced in a study of cytomegalovirus exposure and HLA in healthy donors. The method was immunoSEQ multiplex PCR; TCRdb's version includes in-frame clones alone and lacks a portion of them. The sample records around 150,000 clones, 60% to 70% being singletons. Sequences were obtained from PBMCs. These TCRs come from a woman aged 60-70 years in good health and CMV-seropositive. The CDR3 runs from the conserved cysteine through the conserved F or W. D genes are given only for firm matches. Clone size is shown for a subset of rows, as once, few, many or a class of expanded clone.

d_call,j_call,clone_size,v_call,cdr3_aa,cdr3_nt
NA,TRBJ1-2,NA,TRBV21-1,CASTDRDPNYGYTF,TGTGCCAGCACCGACCGGGATCCGAACTATGGCTACACCTTC
NA,TRBJ1-4,NA,TRBV28,CASSPLRGEDEKLFF,TGTGCCAGCAGCCCCCTCCGGGGAGAGGACGAAAAACTGTTTTTT
TRBD1,TRBJ1-1,few,TRBV5-1,CASSFRTGENTEAFF,TGCGCCAGCAGCTTTAGGACAGGCGAGAACACTGAAGCTTTCTTT
TRBD1,TRBJ2-7,NA,TRBV5-6,CASSLGQVYEQYF,TGTGCCAGCAGCCTAGGACAGGTCTACGAGCAGTACTTC
TRBD2,TRBJ2-1,NA,TRBV2,CASSEGTSGIEQFF,TGTGCCAGCAGTGAAGGGACTAGCGGGATTGAGCAGTTCTTC
NA,TRBJ2-1,NA,TRBV7-2,CASSLGGEQFF,TGTGCCAGCAGCTTAGGCGGTGAGCAGTTCTTC
TRBD2,TRBJ2-2,few,TRBV4-1,CASSQGLAGANTGELFF,TGCGCCAGCAGCCAGGGACTAGCGGGAGCGAACACCGGGGAGCTGTTTTTT
TRBD1,TRBJ2-7,few,TRBV30,CAWSPGTGDYEQYF,TGTGCCTGGAGTCCCGGGACAGGGGACTACGAGCAGTACTTC
TRBD2,TRBJ2-5,NA,TRBV7-2,CASSPGLAGFQETQYF,TGTGCCAGCAGCCCCGGACTAGCGGGTTTTCAAGAGACCCAGTACTTC
TRBD1,TRBJ1-2,NA,TRBV4-1,CASSPDRDYGYTF,TGCGCCAGCAGCCCAGACAGGGATTATGGCTACACCTTC
TRBD2,TRBJ2-1,NA,TRBV11-2,CASSLWSGSKNEQFF,TGTGCCAGCAGCTTGTGGAGCGGGAGCAAGAATGAGCAGTTCTTC
TRBD2,TRBJ2-1,NA,TRBV6-1,CASTWTSGSPGEQFF,TGTGCCAGCACCTGGACTAGCGGGAGTCCCGGTGAGCAGTTCTTC
NA,TRBJ1-1,NA,TRBV28,CASSLSSREAFF,TGTGCCAGCAGTTTATCGTCCAGGGAAGCTTTCTTT
TRBD2,TRBJ2-7,NA,TRBV7-9,CASSSPGLGSYEQYF,TGTGCCAGCAGCTCGCCGGGACTAGGCTCCTACGAGCAGTACTTC
NA,TRBJ2-3,NA,TRBV5-1,CASSLEGRDSADTQYF,TGCGCCAGCAGCTTGGAGGGCAGGGATTCCGCAGATACGCAGTATTTT
NA,TRBJ1-5,NA,TRBV2,CASSPETGANQPQHF,TGTGCCAGCAGCCCGGAGACAGGCGCAAATCAGCCCCAGCATTTT
NA,TRBJ2-1,NA,TRBV30,CAWSVGQYNEQFF,TGTGCCTGGAGTGTAGGACAGTACAATGAGCAGTTCTTC
TRBD1,TRBJ2-7,NA,TRBV28,CASSKGQGAPSAGGAYEQYF,TGTGCCAGCAGCAAGGGACAGGGGGCGCCTAGTGCCGGCGGGGCCTACGAGCAGTACTTC
TRBD2,TRBJ2-5,few,TRBV5-4,CASSESGSGGTQYF,TGTGCCAGCAGCGAAAGCGGGAGCGGGGGGACCCAGTACTTC
TRBD2,TRBJ2-2,NA,TRBV7-3,CASSRLAGANPGELFF,TGTGCCAGCAGCCGGCTAGCGGGAGCCAACCCCGGGGAGCTGTTTTTT
TRBD2,TRBJ2-3,once,TRBV7-2,CASSLHSGAGTDTQYF,TGTGCCAGCAGCCTTCATAGCGGGGCGGGCACAGATACGCAGTATTTT
NA,TRBJ2-7,NA,TRBV28,CASSALGGGAYEQYF,TGTGCCAGCAGTGCCCTAGGAGGGGGGGCCTACGAGCAGTACTTC